Presented here are 29 T cell receptor beta chains from one specimen sequenced in a study of CD8 T cells in ankylosing spondylitis. Findings of the study overall: A motif in TCR beta, a set of roughly eight highly homologous variants, appeared characteristic of ankylosing spondylitis blood.

TCRdb processed the 5' RACE reads anew with MiXCR; each CDR3 protein has one entry. The sample carries 670,000 or so distinct CDR3 sequences, about 20% recorded once. No antigens are known for them. Sequencing was carried out using blood, either unsorted or a sorted T cell fraction (not recorded which). These receptors were taken from a male donor with ankylosing spondylitis.

This clonotype showed up just a few times. The chain employs TRBV20-1 and TRBJ2-7, with 8 bases aligning to TRBD1. Trimming removed 5 bases from V and 2 bases from J; junction bases left unmatched: 5. Germline V gives CDR1 DFQATT, CDR2 SNEGSKA (reference sequence). The CDR3 extends over 13 amino acids. CDR3 DNA: TGCAGTGCTTATCGGACAGGGACCTACGAGCAGTACTTC. Residues: CSAYRTGTYEQYF.

The chain links TRBV6-1 to TRBJ1-5; 7 bases match TRBD1. In germline, CDR1 is MNHNS, CDR2 SASEGT. After removal of 8 bases from V and 8 bases from J, the junction contained 12 bases not matched to a gene. This CDR3 region has 14 residues. Written as DNA, the CDR3 is TGTGCCAGCCTTGGAGGGGGCCTTGCAGAGCCCCAGCATTTT. Residues: CASLGGGLAEPQHF.

This clonotype has more than one count but fewer than ten. J is TRBJ1-3 and V is TRBV7-9; 7 nucleotides match TRBD1. V dropped 1 base and J dropped 8; count of bases not matched to a gene: 8. From germline, CDR1 is SEHNR and CDR2 FQNEAQ (reference sequence). This CDR3 has 15 amino acids. The CDR3 DNA sequence: TGTGCCAGCAGCTTAGGGGACAGAACCCCCGACACCATATATTTT. This codes for CASSLGDRTPDTIYF.

The chain has TRBV7-8 and TRBJ1-6, with TRBD1 identical over 7 bases. V gave up 5 bases and J gave up 8 bases; unmatched junction bases: 6. Germline lookup yields CDR1 SGHVS and CDR2 FQNEAQ. The CDR3 totals 14 residues. CDR3 residues: CASSPTGLDSPLHF. CDR3 DNA sequence: TGTGCCAGCAGCCCGACAGGGCTTGATTCACCCCTCCACTTT. Full variable domain (outside the CDR3, taken from reference TRBV7-8 and TRBJ1-6): GAGVSQSPRYKVAKRGQDVALRCDPISGHVSLFWYQQALGQGPEFLTYFQNEAQLDKSGLPSDRFFAERPEGSVSTLKIQRTQQEDSAVYLCASSPTGLDSPLHFGNGTRLTVT.

This clonotype came up a few times. This sequence joins TRBV5-6 and TRBJ1-4; the D is unclear. The CDR3 covers 16 residues. The germline V gene has CDR1 SGHDT and CDR2 YYEEEE. Deletions cut 4 bases from V and 6 bases from J, with 19 bases between. CDR3 protein: CASSPGRERTHEKLFF. CDR3 DNA sequence: TGTGCCAGCAGCCCGGGTCGCGAGCGTACCCATGAAAAACTGTTTTTT.

This clonotype appeared a few times. The chain joins TRBV4-3 to TRBJ2-7; TRBD1 might be the D (5 bases). The CDR3 sequence is 15 residues long. Trimming removed 0 bases at V and 0 bases at J, with 9 bases between. CDR1 and CDR2 (germline): LGHNA, YSLEER. The CDR3 nucleotides read TGCGCCAGCAGCCAAGACAGGGCCTACTCCTACGAGCAGTACTTC. Protein sequence: CASSQDRAYSYEQYF.

The genes are TRBV19 and TRBJ1-1; no firm D call. The germline CDR1 and CDR2 sequences are LNHDA and SQIVND (reference sequence). CDR3 length: 13 amino acids. Trimming took 5 bases from V and 2 from J, leaving 9 bases between them. The CDR3 protein is CASSAGINTEAFF. In DNA form, the CDR3 reads TGTGCCAGTAGTGCCGGGATAAACACTGAAGCTTTCTTT.

This chain joins TRBV6-2 or TRBV6-3 and TRBJ1-2; D is ambiguous. This CDR3 contains 17 residues. Germline CDR1 and CDR2: MNHEY and SVGEGT. Trimming removed 2 bases at V and 8 bases at J, with 24 bases between. The chain's CDR3 is CASSYRSRGGGRGGYTF. The DNA for the CDR3 is TGTGCCAGCAGTTACCGATCCCGGGGAGGCGGAAGAGGAGGCTACACCTTC.

The CDR3 sequence: CAWSAGLEQYF. Written as DNA, the CDR3 is TGTGCCTGGAGCGCAGGGCTCGAGCAGTACTTC. The V call is TRBV30, the J call TRBJ2-7, with D tentatively TRBD1 (5 bases). The CDR3 is 11 residues long. The germline CDR1 and CDR2 sequences are GTSNPN and SVGIG (reference sequence). The V gene lost 3 bases and the J gene lost 6 bases, with 9 bases spanning the gap.

In this sample, this clonotype turned up once. The chain recombines TRBV7-3 with TRBJ2-2; weak D call: TRBD1 (6 bases). This CDR3 is 14 amino acids long. V shed 6 bases and J shed 2 bases, with 10 bases lying between them. Per the germline V gene, CDR1 is SGHTA and CDR2 is FQGTGA. The CDR3 DNA sequence: TGTGCCAGCAGACTGGACAGTAACACCGGGGAGCTGTTTTTT. This codes for CASRLDSNTGELFF.

The chain joins TRBV20-1 to TRBJ2-7, with D possibly being TRBD2 (7 bases). Germline V gives CDR1 DFQATT, CDR2 SNEGSKA (reference sequence). CDR3 length equals 14 residues. Trimming took off 7 bases at V and 4 bases at J, with 20 bases between the two ends. The CDR3 DNA reads as TGCAGTGTTCGGGGAGGGGGGAAGGCTTACGAGCAGTACTTC. Its translation: CSVRGGGKAYEQYF.

V usage is TRBV15 and J usage is TRBJ1-2, with D possibly TRBD1 on 6 matching bases. The V end lost 4 bases, the J end lost 6 bases, and 18 bases lay between the germline ends. From germline, CDR1 is LNHNV and CDR2 YYDKDF (reference sequence). The CDR3 has 15 residues. CDR3 loop: CATSKKATGLDGYTF. CDR3 in DNA: TGTGCCACCAGCAAAAAAGCCACAGGGTTAGATGGCTACACCTTC.

This chain links TRBV20-1 with TRBJ2-1; no definite D call. CDR3 length equals 11 residues. V lost 4 bases to trimming and J lost 7 bases, with 8 bases between them. The germline V gene encodes CDR1 DFQATT and CDR2 SNEGSKA (reference sequence). The CDR3, as DNA: TGCAGTGCTAAGGGAACGAATGAGCAGTTCTTC. Encoded protein: CSAKGTNEQFF.

The chain is built from TRBV5-1 and TRBJ1-5; D possibly corresponds to TRBD1 (5 bases). V lost 4 bases to trimming and J lost 8 bases, with 16 bases between them. The CDR3 covers 14 residues. Germline CDR1 and CDR2: SGHRS and YFSETQ. Here the CDR3 reads CASSRGGTEEPQHF. The CDR3 DNA is TGCGCCAGCAGCCGTGGGGGGACTGAAGAGCCCCAGCATTTT.

The chain has TRBV6-1 and TRBJ2-5, with D possibly TRBD1 on 6 matching bases. This CDR3 spans 16 amino acids. Germline V gives CDR1 MNHNS, CDR2 SASEGT. Trimming pared 6 bases from V and 0 bases from J, leaving 17 bases between. CDR3 sequence (DNA): TGTGCCAGCAGAAACACCGGGACACCGTACCAAGAGACCCAGTACTTC. It specifies CASRNTGTPYQETQYF.

The chain is built from TRBV11-3 and TRBJ2-2; 10 nucleotides line up with TRBD2. V lost 3 bases, J lost 6 bases, and 4 bases stayed unmatched. Germline assignment: CDR1 SGHNT and CDR2 YENEEA. The CDR3 is made up of 15 amino acids. The CDR3 is CASSFGSGGSGELFF. The CDR3, as DNA: TGTGCCAGCAGCTTTGGTAGCGGGGGGTCCGGGGAGCTGTTTTTT.

The gene calls are TRBV4-2 and TRBJ2-7, with TRBD2 matching over 10 bases. The CDR3 contains 16 residues. The germline CDR1 and CDR2 sequences are LGHNA and YNFKEQ. V was clipped by 4 bases and J by 7 bases; unmatched bases: 13. The DNA of the CDR3 is TGTGCCAGCAGCCCGAACCCTAGCGGGGGCTTTAGGGAGCAGTACTTC. Its protein product is CASSPNPSGGFREQYF.

The chain carries TRBV29-1 and TRBJ2-3; either TRBD1 or TRBD2 may supply D (5 bases each). The germline V and J ends were trimmed by 2 bases and 6 bases, with 9 bases remaining between them. Looked up from germline, CDR1 is SQVTM and CDR2 is ANQGSEA. The CDR3 is 12 residues long. The CDR3 loop is CSVELGTDTQYF. CDR3 in DNA: TGCAGCGTTGAATTGGGGACCGATACGCAGTATTTT.

As to this clonotype: Compared with germline, one end of the junction differs, possibly owing to a read error. CDR3 sequence reads: CRATSLAGGRGDTQYF. CDR3 DNA sequence: TGCAGAGCTACCTCACTAGCGGGAGGGCGCGGAGATACGCAGTATTTT. The chain joins TRBV20-1 to TRBJ2-3; 13 nucleotides agree with TRBD2. The CDR3 spans 16 residues. Germline-derived CDR1 and CDR2 are DFQATT and SNEGSKA (reference sequence).

This clonotype was picked up many times. This chain uses TRBV10-3 with TRBJ2-3; unclear D gene. V was pared by 2 bases and J by 6 bases, with 15 bases between. The CDR3 contains 15 residues. The germline CDR1 and CDR2 sequences are ENHRY and SYGVKD. The CDR3 nucleotides read TGTGCCATCAGTGAGGGAGTATATGTCGCGGATACGCAGTATTTT. Translated, it gives CAISEGVYVADTQYF.

V gene TRBV20-1 combines with J gene TRBJ1-1; the D gene is possibly TRBD1 (5 bases). The CDR3 is 13 residues long. Trimming took 3 bases from V and 4 from J, leaving 12 bases between them. CDR1 DFQATT and CDR2 SNEGSKA come from the germline V gene (reference sequence). CDR3 sequence: CSASDSLITEAFF. The CDR3 nucleotides are TGCAGTGCTAGTGACAGCCTTATCACTGAAGCTTTCTTT.

V usage is TRBV5-5 and J usage is TRBJ2-3; D call uncertain. The CDR3 runs 17 residues. Germline CDR1 is SGHKS and CDR2 is YYEKEE (reference sequence). Trimming pared 1 base from V and 2 bases from J, leaving 17 bases between. The CDR3 nucleotides are TGTGCCAGCAGCTTGAGGTTGATCGGACCTAACACAGATACGCAGTATTTT. Residues: CASSLRLIGPNTDTQYF. Full variable domain (outside the CDR3, taken from reference TRBV5-5 and TRBJ2-3): DAGVTQSPTHLIKTRGQQVTLRCSPISGHKSVSWYQQVLGQGPQFIFQYYEKEERGRGNFPDRFSARQFPNYSSELNVNALLLGDSALYLCASSLRLIGPNTDTQYFGPGTRLTVL.

This clonotype was recorded at least ten times. The gene calls are TRBV4-2 and TRBJ2-7; 7 bases are shared with TRBD1. The CDR3 is 15 amino acids. Germline V CDR1 and CDR2: LGHNA, YNFKEQ. Unmatched junction bases numbered 7, after V lost 2 bases and J lost 3 bases. The CDR3 DNA reads TGTGCCAGCAGCCAATTAATCGACAGGGACTACGAGCAGTACTTC. It encodes CASSQLIDRDYEQYF.

V and J are TRBV12-3 or TRBV12-4 and TRBJ2-3, with 8 bases that match TRBD2. The V gene end was trimmed by 6 bases and the J gene end by 4 bases; junction bases not matched to a gene: 9. The CDR3 is made up of 15 amino acids. The CDR3 DNA reads TGTGCCAGCAGCGCCGGGACTAGGGTGGCAGATACGCAGTATTTT. Protein sequence: CASSAGTRVADTQYF.

This clonotype has at least ten counts. The chain combines TRBV2 with TRBJ2-3; 15 bases are a match to TRBD2. V lost 0 bases to trimming and J lost 5 bases; unmatched junction nucleotides: 6. The CDR3 covers 18 residues. The V gene's germline CDR1 is SNHLY and CDR2 FYNNEI. The CDR3 reads CASSEARGLAGGGDTQYF. Written as DNA, the CDR3 is TGTGCCAGCAGTGAAGCTCGGGGACTAGCGGGGGGTGGAGATACGCAGTATTTT.

The chain has TRBV27 and TRBJ2-7, with D possibly matching TRBD1 (6 bases). CDR3 size: 14 residues. Germline CDR1 reads MNHEY; CDR2 reads SMNVEV (reference sequence). Trimming removed 6 bases at V and 2 bases at J, with 14 bases between. DNA for the CDR3: TGTGCCAGCAGGGGGGCAGGGCTGACCTACGAGCAGTACTTC. Protein: CASRGAGLTYEQYF.

The chain joins TRBV5-1 to TRBJ1-1, with 9 bases that match TRBD1. CDR3 length: 16 residues. With 4 bases clipped from V and 0 bases from J, the junction kept 7 bases outside the gene matches. The germline gives CDR1 SGHRS, CDR2 YFSETQ. For the CDR3, the DNA is TGCGCCAGCAGCCAACGACAGGGGGGGATGAACACTGAAGCTTTCTTT. Protein: CASSQRQGGMNTEAFF.

This clonotype was seen many times. This rearrangement joins TRBV5-6 to TRBJ2-1; TRBD2 matches at 8 bases. Losses at the gene ends were 1 base for V and 6 bases for J; bases not matched to a gene: 0. The germline gives CDR1 SGHDT, CDR2 YYEEEE. The CDR3 loop spans 13 amino acids. The CDR3 loop reads CASSLLAGNEQFF. The CDR3 DNA reads as TGTGCCAGCAGCTTGCTAGCGGGCAATGAGCAGTTCTTC.

This clonotype was seen a single time. The chain has TRBV6-1 and TRBJ2-5; TRBD1 matches 8 bases. J was trimmed by 5 bases and V by 5 bases; bases with no gene match: 7. Looked up from germline, CDR1 is MNHNS and CDR2 is SASEGT. This CDR3 is 14 amino acids long. The CDR3 DNA is TGTGCCAGCAGTCCTCCGGGACAGGATGAGACCCAGTACTTC. Translating gives CASSPPGQDETQYF.